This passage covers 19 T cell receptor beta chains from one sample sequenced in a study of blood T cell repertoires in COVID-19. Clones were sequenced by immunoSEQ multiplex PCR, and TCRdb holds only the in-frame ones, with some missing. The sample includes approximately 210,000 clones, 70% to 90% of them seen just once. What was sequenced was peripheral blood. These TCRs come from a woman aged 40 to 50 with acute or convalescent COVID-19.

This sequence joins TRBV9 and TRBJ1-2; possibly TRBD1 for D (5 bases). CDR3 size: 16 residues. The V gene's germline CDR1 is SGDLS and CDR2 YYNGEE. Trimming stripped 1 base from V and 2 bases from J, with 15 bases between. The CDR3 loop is CASSVYQGGANYGYTF. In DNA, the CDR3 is TGTGCCAGCAGCGTATATCAGGGTGGGGCAAACTATGGCTACACCTTC.

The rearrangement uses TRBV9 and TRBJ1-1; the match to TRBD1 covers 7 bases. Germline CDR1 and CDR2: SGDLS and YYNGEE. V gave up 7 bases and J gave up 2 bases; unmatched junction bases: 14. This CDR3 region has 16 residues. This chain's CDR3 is CASGKTPTGTNTEAFF. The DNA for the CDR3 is TGTGCCAGCGGCAAAACCCCGACAGGGACAAACACTGAAGCTTTCTTT.

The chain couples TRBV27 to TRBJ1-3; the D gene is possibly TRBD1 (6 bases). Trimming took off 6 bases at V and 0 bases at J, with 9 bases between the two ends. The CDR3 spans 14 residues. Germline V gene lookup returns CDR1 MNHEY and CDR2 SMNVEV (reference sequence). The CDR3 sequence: CASSRDNSGNTIYF. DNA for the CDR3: TGTGCCAGCAGCCGGGACAACTCTGGAAACACCATATATTTT.

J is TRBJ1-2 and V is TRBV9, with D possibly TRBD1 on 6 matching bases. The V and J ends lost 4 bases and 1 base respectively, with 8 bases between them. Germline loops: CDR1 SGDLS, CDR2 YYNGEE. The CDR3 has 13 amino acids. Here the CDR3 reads CASSTQGNYGYTF. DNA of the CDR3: TGTGCCAGCAGCACACAGGGTAACTATGGCTACACCTTC.

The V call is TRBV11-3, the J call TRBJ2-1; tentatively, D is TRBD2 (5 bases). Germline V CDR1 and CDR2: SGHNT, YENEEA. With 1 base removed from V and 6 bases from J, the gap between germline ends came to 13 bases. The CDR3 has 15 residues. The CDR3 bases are TGTGCCAGCAGCTTAGGGACTTCAATGGCCAATGAGCAGTTCTTC. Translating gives CASSLGTSMANEQFF.

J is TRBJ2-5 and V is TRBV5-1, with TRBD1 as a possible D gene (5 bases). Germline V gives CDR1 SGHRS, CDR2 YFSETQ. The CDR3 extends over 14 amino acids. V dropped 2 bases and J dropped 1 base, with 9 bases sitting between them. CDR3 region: CASSFQGPQETQYF. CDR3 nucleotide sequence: TGCGCCAGCAGCTTTCAGGGCCCCCAAGAGACCCAGTACTTC.

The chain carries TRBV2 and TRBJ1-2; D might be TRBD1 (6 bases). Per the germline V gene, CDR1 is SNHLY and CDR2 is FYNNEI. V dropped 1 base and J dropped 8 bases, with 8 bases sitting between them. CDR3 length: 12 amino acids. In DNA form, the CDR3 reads TGTGCCAGCAGTGAAGGGGGGCGAGGCTACACCTTC. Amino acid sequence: CASSEGGRGYTF.

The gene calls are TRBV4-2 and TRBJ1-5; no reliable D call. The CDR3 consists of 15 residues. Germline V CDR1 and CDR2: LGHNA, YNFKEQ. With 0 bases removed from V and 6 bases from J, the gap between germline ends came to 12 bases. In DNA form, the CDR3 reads TGTGCCAGCAGCCAAGATCAATCGGGGTTTCAGCCCCAGCATTTT. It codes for CASSQDQSGFQPQHF.

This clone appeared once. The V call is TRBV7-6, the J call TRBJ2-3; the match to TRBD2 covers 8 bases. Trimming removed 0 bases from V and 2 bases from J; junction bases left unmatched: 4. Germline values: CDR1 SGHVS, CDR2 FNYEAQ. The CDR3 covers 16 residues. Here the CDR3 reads CASSLAPSGYTDTQYF. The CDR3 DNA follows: TGTGCCAGCAGCTTAGCTCCTAGCGGGTACACAGATACGCAGTATTTT.

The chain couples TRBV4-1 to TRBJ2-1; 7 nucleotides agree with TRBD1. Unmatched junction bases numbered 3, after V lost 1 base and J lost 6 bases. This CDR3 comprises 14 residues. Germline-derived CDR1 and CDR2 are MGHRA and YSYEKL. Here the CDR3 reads CASSQGAGGNEQFF. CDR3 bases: TGCGCCAGCAGCCAAGGGGCAGGGGGCAATGAGCAGTTCTTC.

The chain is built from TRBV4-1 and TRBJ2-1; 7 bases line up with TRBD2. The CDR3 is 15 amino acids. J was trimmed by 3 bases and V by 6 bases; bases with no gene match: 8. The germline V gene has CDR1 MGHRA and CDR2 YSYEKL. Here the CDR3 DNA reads TGCGCCAGCAGAGATACCGGGACTAACTACAATGAGCAGTTCTTC. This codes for CASRDTGTNYNEQFF.

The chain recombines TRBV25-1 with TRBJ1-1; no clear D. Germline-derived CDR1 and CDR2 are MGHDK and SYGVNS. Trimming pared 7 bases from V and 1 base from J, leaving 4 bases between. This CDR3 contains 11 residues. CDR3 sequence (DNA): TGTGCCAGCATGAGGAACACTGAAGCTTTCTTT. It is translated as CASMRNTEAFF.

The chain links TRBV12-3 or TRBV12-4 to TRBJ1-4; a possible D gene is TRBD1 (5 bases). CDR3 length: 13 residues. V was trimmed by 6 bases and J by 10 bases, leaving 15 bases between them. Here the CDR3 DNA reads TGTGCCAGCAGAGTAAGACAGAATCCAAAACTGTTTTTT. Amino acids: CASRVRQNPKLFF.

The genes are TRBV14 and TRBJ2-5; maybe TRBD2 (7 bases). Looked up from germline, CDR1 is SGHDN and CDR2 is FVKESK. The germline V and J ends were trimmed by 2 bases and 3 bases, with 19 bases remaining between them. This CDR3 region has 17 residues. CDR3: CASSQSRGGEGEETQYF. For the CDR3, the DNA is TGTGCCAGCAGCCAAAGTCGGGGCGGGGAGGGGGAAGAGACCCAGTACTTC.

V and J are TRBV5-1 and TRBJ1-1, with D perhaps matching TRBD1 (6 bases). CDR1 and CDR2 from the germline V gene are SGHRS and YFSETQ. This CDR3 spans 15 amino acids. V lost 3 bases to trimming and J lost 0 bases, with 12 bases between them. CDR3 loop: CASSSVGAVNTEAFF. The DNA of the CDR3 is TGCGCCAGCAGCTCGGTGGGGGCCGTGAACACTGAAGCTTTCTTT.

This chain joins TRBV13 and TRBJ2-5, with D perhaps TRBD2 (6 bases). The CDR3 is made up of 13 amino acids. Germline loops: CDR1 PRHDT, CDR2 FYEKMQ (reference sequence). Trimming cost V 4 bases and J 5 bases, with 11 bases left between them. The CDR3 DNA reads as TGTGCCAGCAGCTCGTGGGGGAGGGAGACCCAGTACTTC. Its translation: CASSSWGRETQYF.

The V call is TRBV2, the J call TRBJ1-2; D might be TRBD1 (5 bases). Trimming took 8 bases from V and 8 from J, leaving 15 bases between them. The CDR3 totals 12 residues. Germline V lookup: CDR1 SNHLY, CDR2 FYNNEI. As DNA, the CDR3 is TGTGCCAGCGGCGGGGGTGTTGGGGGCTACACCTTC. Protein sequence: CASGGGVGGYTF.

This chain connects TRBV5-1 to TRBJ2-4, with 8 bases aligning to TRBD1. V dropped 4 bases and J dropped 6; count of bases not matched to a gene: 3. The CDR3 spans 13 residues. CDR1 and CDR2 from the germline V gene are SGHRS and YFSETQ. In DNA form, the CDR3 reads TGCGCCAGCAGCGACGACAGGGGAAACATTCAGTACTTC. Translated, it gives CASSDDRGNIQYF.

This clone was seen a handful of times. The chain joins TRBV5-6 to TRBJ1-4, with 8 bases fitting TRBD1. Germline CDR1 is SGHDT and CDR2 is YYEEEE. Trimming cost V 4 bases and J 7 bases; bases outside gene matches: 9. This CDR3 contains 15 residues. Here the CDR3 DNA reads TGTGCCAGCAGCCCTCGCCCACAGGGGGGTGAAAAACTGTTTTTT. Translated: CASSPRPQGGEKLFF.